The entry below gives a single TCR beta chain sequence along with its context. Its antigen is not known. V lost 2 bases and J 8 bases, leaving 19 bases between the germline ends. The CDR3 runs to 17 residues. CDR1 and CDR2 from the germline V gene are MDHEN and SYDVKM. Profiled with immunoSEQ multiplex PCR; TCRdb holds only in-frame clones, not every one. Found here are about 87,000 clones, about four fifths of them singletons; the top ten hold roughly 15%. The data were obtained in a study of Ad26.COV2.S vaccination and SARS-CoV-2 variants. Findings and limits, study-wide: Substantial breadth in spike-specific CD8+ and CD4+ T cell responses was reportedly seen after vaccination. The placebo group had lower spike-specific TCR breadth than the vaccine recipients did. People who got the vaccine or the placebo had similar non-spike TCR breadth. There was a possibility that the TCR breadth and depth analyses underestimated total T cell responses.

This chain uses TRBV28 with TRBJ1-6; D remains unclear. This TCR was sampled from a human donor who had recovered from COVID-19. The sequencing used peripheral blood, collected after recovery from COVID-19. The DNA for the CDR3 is TGTGCCAGCAGTTTAAGCGGGCGGCAGTTCTTTGATTCACCCCTCCACTTT. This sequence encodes CASSLSGRQFFDSPLHF.